What follows are 19 T cell receptor beta chains derived from one specimen sequenced in a study of blood T cell repertoires in COVID-19. TCRdb keeps only in-frame clones here, not all; method: immunoSEQ multiplex PCR. There are approximately 210,000 clones in the sample; 80% to 90% occur only once, and around 2.2% lies in the top ten. Sequenced material: peripheral blood. Every receptor here comes from a man aged 30 to 45 who had recovered from COVID-19.

This clone was detected only once. The chain couples TRBV25-1 to TRBJ1-1; 10 nucleotides align to TRBD1. CDR1 and CDR2 from the germline V gene are MGHDK and SYGVNS. CDR3 size: 13 residues. V was pared by 3 bases and J by 10 bases, with 5 bases of the junction left unmatched. CDR3 sequence (DNA): TGTGCCAGCAGTGATGGACAGGGGGGAGCAGCTTTCTTT. Amino acids: CASSDGQGGAAFF.

V is TRBV6-6 and J is TRBJ1-4; 7 bases align to TRBD1. After removal of 2 bases from V and 7 bases from J, the junction contained 4 bases not matched to a gene. Germline V gene lookup returns CDR1 MNHNY and CDR2 SVGAGI (reference sequence). This CDR3 comprises 14 residues. The CDR3 loop reads CASSYEGAREKLFF. In DNA form, the CDR3 reads TGTGCCAGCAGTTACGAGGGGGCGCGTGAAAAACTGTTTTTT.

The rearrangement joins TRBV12-2 to TRBJ1-1. TRBV12-2 is a pseudogene segment. The CDR3 is made up of 12 amino acids. DNA of the CDR3: TGTGCAAGTCGCTTAGCGGATAGAGGGGCTTTCTTT. Translating it yields CASRLADRGAFF.

This chain uses TRBV7-9 with TRBJ2-7; 10 bases agree with TRBD1. CDR1 and CDR2 (germline): SEHNR, FQNEAQ (reference sequence). V shed 2 bases, J shed 6 bases, and the junction held 7 bases outside the gene matches. The CDR3 length is 15 residues. The CDR3 sequence: CASSLPGTGVVEQYF. The CDR3 DNA reads TGTGCCAGCAGCTTACCCGGGACAGGGGTCGTCGAGCAGTACTTC.

The rearrangement uses TRBV4-2 and TRBJ1-6; D is ambiguous. The CDR3 runs 18 residues. Germline-derived CDR1 and CDR2 are LGHNA and YNFKEQ. The ends were cut back, 0 bases at V and 0 bases at J, with 12 bases in the middle. The CDR3 DNA is TGTGCCAGCAGCCAAGATAAGGGTGGAGGCTCCTATAATTCACCCCTCCACTTT. Translation: CASSQDKGGGSYNSPLHF.

This clone was found a few times. The chain has TRBV7-9 and TRBJ1-2, with D possibly being TRBD1 (6 bases). The V gene's germline CDR1 is SEHNR and CDR2 FQNEAQ (reference sequence). With 5 bases removed from V and 4 bases from J, the gap between germline ends came to 14 bases. CDR3 size: 14 residues. CDR3 region: CASSLEPTGYGYTF. CDR3 sequence (DNA): TGTGCCAGCAGCCTTGAACCGACAGGCTATGGCTACACCTTC.

The genes are TRBV5-1 and TRBJ1-1; perhaps TRBD1 as D (5 bases). This CDR3 spans 14 amino acids. Germline CDR1 and CDR2: SGHRS and YFSETQ. V lost 3 bases and J lost 1, with 10 bases in between. Written as DNA, the CDR3 is TGCGCCAGCAGCTCTTACACAGGGAACACTGAAGCTTTCTTT. Amino acid sequence: CASSSYTGNTEAFF.

The chain combines TRBV11-3 with TRBJ1-1, with D possibly matching TRBD1 (5 bases). Germline V gives CDR1 SGHNT, CDR2 YENEEA. V was cut by 5 bases and J by 5 bases, with 12 bases left in between. There are 13 residues in the CDR3. The CDR3 sequence is CASSPSQGTEAFF. CDR3 bases: TGTGCCAGCAGCCCCTCTCAGGGAACTGAAGCTTTCTTT. Filled out from reference TRBV11-3 and TRBJ1-1, the complete variable domain reads EAGVVQSPRYKIIEKKQPVAFWCNPISGHNTLYWYLQNLGQGPELLIRYENEEAVDDSQLPKDRFSAERLKGVDSTLKIQPAELGDSAVYLCASSPSQGTEAFFGQGTRLTVV.

The sample holds a few counts of this clone. The J gene is TRBJ2-7, the V gene TRBV11-2; D ambiguous. CDR3 length: 13 residues. Germline CDR1 is SGHAT and CDR2 is FQNNGV. With 1 base removed from V and 0 bases from J, the gap between germline ends came to 4 bases. CDR3 residues: CASSLGHSYEQYF. The CDR3, as DNA: TGTGCCAGCAGCTTAGGGCACTCCTACGAGCAGTACTTC. The entire variable domain, with the rest obtained from reference TRBV11-2 and TRBJ2-7, is as follows: EAGVAQSPRYKIIEKRQSVAFWCNPISGHATLYWYQQILGQGPKLLIQFQNNGVVDDSQLPKDRFSAERLKGVDSTLKIQPAKLEDSAVYLCASSLGHSYEQYFGPGTRLTVT.

The chain carries TRBV9 and TRBJ1-1; tentatively, D is TRBD1 (5 bases). Germline V gene sequence: CDR1 SGDLS, CDR2 YYNGEE. V was shortened by 0 bases and J by 0 bases, with 9 bases between the two germline ends. The CDR3 is 15 amino acids. CDR3 DNA sequence: TGTGCCAGCAGCGTAGGGGCCAGGGTGAACACTGAAGCTTTCTTT. Protein: CASSVGARVNTEAFF.

The rearrangement joins TRBV28 to TRBJ1-3; a possible D gene is TRBD1 (5 bases). The CDR3 runs to 16 residues. In germline, CDR1 is MDHEN, CDR2 SYDVKM. Trimming cost V 3 bases and J 2 bases, with 14 bases left between them. CDR3 nucleotide sequence: TGTGCCAGCAGTTTGGGGGGTTTAGGTACTGGAAACACCATATATTTT. Its protein product is CASSLGGLGTGNTIYF.

The chain has TRBV5-1 and TRBJ2-1; TRBD2 matches at 7 bases. The V gene's germline CDR1 is SGHRS and CDR2 YFSETQ. The J segment lost 5 bases and the V segment lost 4 bases, leaving 6 bases of the junction unmatched. The CDR3 is 14 residues long. CDR3: CASSPGTSDNEQFF. The CDR3 DNA is TGCGCCAGCAGCCCCGGAACTAGCGACAATGAGCAGTTCTTC.

The J gene is TRBJ2-7, the V gene TRBV6-5; tentatively, D is TRBD2 (5 bases). V dropped 8 bases and J dropped 1 base, with 15 bases sitting between them. This CDR3 is 14 amino acids long. CDR1 and CDR2 from the germline V gene are MNHEY and SVGAGI. CDR3 coding DNA: TGTGCCAGCGGCGTAGTAAGCGGTTCCTACGAGCAGTACTTC. Its protein product is CASGVVSGSYEQYF.

As for this clone: In the same sample, other DNA sequences code for this CDR3. The CDR3 loop reads CSAGTGGTEAFF. CDR3 sequence (DNA): TGCAGCGCCGGGACAGGGGGAACTGAAGCTTTCTTT. This rearrangement joins TRBV29-1 to TRBJ1-1, with 11 bases identical to TRBD1. The CDR3 consists of 12 residues. V gave up 7 bases and J gave up 5 bases; unmatched junction bases: 3. CDR1 and CDR2 from the germline V gene are SQVTM and ANQGSEA.

This chain joins TRBV4-2 and TRBJ2-1; D gene unclear. This CDR3 spans 13 amino acids. Germline CDR1 reads LGHNA; CDR2 reads YNFKEQ. Trimming removed 0 bases from V and 8 bases from J, with 8 bases in between. CDR3 sequence (DNA): TGTGCCAGCAGCCAAGATACAGACGATGAGCAGTTCTTC. Its protein is CASSQDTDDEQFF.

The V gene is TRBV5-5, the J gene TRBJ1-1, with 10 bases lining up with TRBD1. Germline V gene lookup returns CDR1 SGHKS and CDR2 YYEKEE (reference sequence). V shed 7 bases, J shed 11 bases, and the junction held 11 bases outside the gene matches. The CDR3 sequence is 13 residues long. This chain's CDR3 is CASDSGQGYGAFF. For the CDR3, the DNA is TGTGCCAGCGATTCGGGACAGGGGTACGGGGCTTTCTTT.

The V call is TRBV6-5, the J call TRBJ1-5; no firm D call. The V and J ends lost 6 bases and 5 bases respectively, with 14 bases between them. Germline CDR1 reads MNHEY; CDR2 reads SVGAGI. The CDR3 has 14 amino acids. This CDR3 reads CASSFTSGDQPQHF. CDR3 bases: TGTGCCAGCAGCTTTACGTCCGGGGATCAGCCCCAGCATTTT.

V is TRBV29-1 and J is TRBJ2-3; possible D gene TRBD2, 7 bases. The germline V gene has CDR1 SQVTM and CDR2 ANQGSEA. The CDR3 runs to 14 residues. The V end was cut by 4 bases, the J end by 6 bases, with 17 bases between. CDR3 sequence (DNA): TGCAGCGTTGTGGGGGGGCAGCCGGGCGATACGCAGTATTTT. It specifies CSVVGGQPGDTQYF.

The chain uses TRBV9 and TRBJ2-2; 14 nucleotides align to TRBD2. CDR1 is SGDLS and CDR2 is YYNGEE in the germline V gene. J was trimmed by 7 bases and V by 2 bases; bases with no gene match: 1. The CDR3 is 15 amino acids. CDR3 loop: CASSVGTSGGGELFF. DNA for the CDR3: TGTGCCAGCAGCGTCGGGACTAGCGGGGGCGGGGAGCTGTTTTTT.